This T cell receptor beta chain was profiled in a study of T cell responses to AZD1222 COVID-19 vaccine. At the level of the study: Pooling covered second doses at about 4 or about 12 weeks.

On this clone: The antigen remains unidentified.

General study results and limits: An increase in Spike-specific TCR breadth and depth was observed after two AZD1222 doses.

V gave up 4 bases and J gave up 3 bases; unmatched junction bases: 10. The CDR3 runs 16 residues. Germline V gene data show CDR1 as SGHNT and CDR2 as YYREEE (reference sequence). Clones were read by immunoSEQ multiplex PCR, and TCRdb kept only the in-frame ones, dropping some. The repertoire has roughly 130,000 clones, 94% of them found once; the top ten carry approximately 6.3%. The sequencing here drew on peripheral blood, taken on day 0 of AZD1222 vaccination. The V call is TRBV5-4, the J call TRBJ2-7, with 10 nucleotides matching TRBD2. This clonotype was obtained from an adult in good health. The CDR3: CASSRKAGGGVYEQYF. DNA for the CDR3: TGTGCCAGCAGCCGGAAAGCGGGAGGGGGGGTCTACGAGCAGTACTTC.